This T cell receptor (beta chain) was sequenced for a study of T-cell reconstitution after alpha-beta-depleted transplantation in children (TCRdb year 2016). Background for the entire study: The study quantitatively tracked T-cell immune reconstitution after TCRalphabeta/CD19-depleted allogeneic hematopoietic cell transplantation in children using TCR repertoire profiling. What the research found in general, with its limitations: Hyperexpanded clone frequencies declined over subsequent months; after one year, T-cell counts and TCRbeta diversity were mostly attributed to newly produced T cells. The apparently early alphabetaT-cell count recovery about two months after transplant was reportedly dependent on only several hundred rapidly expanded clones derived from non-depleted graft cells. The high TCRbeta diversity at day 60 in some patients was ascribed to recipient T cells and intrathymic progenitors that had survived conditioning.

The treatment or condition tag for this specimen amounts to: allogeneic hematopoietic cell transplantation with graft depleted of TCRalphabeta T cells and CD19 B cells. TCRalphabeta/CD19-depleted allogeneic hematopoietic cell grafts were given to the transplant recipients, all of whom were children. The sample holds a few counts of this clonotype. Which antigen it targets is not known. Base qualities are not at hand, and no much larger clone is one base apart. The library was built by means of PCR. For sequencing, an Illumina HiSeq 2500 was employed. Molecular barcoding was employed in the preparation of TCR libraries, with unique molecular identifiers being used to normalize TCRbeta repertoire quantification. The raw public data were reprocessed by TCRdb itself: fastp quality trimming at Q25, MiXCR clonotype calling, in-frame beta chains only. Rows merge per CDR3 protein into single entries with the most common DNA and genes. The sample table shows just over 950,000 distinct CDR3 sequences, and around 30% are seen once. The top ten clones comprise 25% to 35% of the sample.

This sequence originates from a boy younger than two who had a stem cell transplant for SCID, so the T cells may come from the graft donor. The source material was PBMCs, mostly from graft donor cells, sampled 360 days after TCRalphabeta/CD19-depleted stem cell transplant.

The encoded CDR3 is CSARAGTGKRPGNTIYF. In nucleotides, the sequence is TGCAGTGCTAGAGCCGGGACAGGGAAAAGGCCTGGAAACACCATATATTTT. In this chain, TRBV20-1 is recombined with TRBJ1-3, with 9 bases matching TRBD1. The CDR3 runs 17 residues from the cysteine to the phenylalanine. Only the CDR3 part of the read is kept: 51 bases, read in frame from the first base. The germline V gene (reference sequence) yields DFQATT for CDR1 and SNEGSKA for CDR2. The V end gives up 1 base and the J end 2 bases, leaving 9 bases in the junction not matched to a gene.